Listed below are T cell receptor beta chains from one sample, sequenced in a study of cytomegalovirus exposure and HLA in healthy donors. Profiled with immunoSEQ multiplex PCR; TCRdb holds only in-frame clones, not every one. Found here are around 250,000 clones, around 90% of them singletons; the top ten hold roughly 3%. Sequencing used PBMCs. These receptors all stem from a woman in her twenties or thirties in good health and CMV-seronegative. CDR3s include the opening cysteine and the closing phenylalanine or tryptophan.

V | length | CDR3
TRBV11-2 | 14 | CASSLGLHTGELFF
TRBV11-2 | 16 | CASSRGTSGISYEQYF
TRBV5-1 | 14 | CASSLAGGRETQYF
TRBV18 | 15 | CASSPPGGEGDTQYF
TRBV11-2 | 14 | CASTRRDYRYEQYF
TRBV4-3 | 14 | CASSPTANTGELFF
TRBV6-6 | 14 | CASRTGTTSYEQYF
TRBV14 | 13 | CASSLIGEHGYTF
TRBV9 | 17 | CASSVARGATTINEQFF
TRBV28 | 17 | CASSLLFGAGAAGELFF
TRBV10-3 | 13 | CAITRGQGETQYF
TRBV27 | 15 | CASSLEGSSYNEQFF
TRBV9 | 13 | CASSVQGNTEAFF
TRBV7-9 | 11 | CASSLAGELFF
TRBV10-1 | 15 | CASGGGRDDTGELFF
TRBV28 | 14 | CASSPPGPRNTIYF
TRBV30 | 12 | CACSRGRETQYF
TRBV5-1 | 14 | CASSLTLAKNIQYF
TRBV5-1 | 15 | CASSLGRGRGDEQFF
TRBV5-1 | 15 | CASSLPSGSEDTQYF
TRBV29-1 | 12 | CSVVDGSETQYF
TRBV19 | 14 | CASSIASGSYEQYF
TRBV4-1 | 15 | CASSQGARHSDTQYF
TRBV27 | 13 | CASSFRGANVLTF
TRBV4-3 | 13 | CASSPGRWDEAFF
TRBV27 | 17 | CASSFAGLAGAPGELFF
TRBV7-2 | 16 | CASSANRDRGFHEQYF
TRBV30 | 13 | CAWRDNLGYGYTF
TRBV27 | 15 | CASSYQGFGDNEQFF
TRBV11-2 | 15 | CASSATGSNTGELFF
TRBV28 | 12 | CASSTQGGEQYF
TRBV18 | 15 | CASSPPATRAGELFF
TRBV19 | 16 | CASSTGLAGGSDTQYF
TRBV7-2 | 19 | CASSARPGMLQGSNQPQHF
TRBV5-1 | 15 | CASSLDAVPGNTIYF
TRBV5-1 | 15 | CASSLVASGSYEQYF
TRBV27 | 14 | CASSLGQGAYEQYF
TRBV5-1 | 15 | CASSPTGGPFYEQYF
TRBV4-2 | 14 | CASSSGQITDTQYF
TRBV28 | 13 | CASSPGNTGELFF
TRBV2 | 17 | CASTPQILAGGDNEQFF
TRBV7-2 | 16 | CASSPGLAGVTGELFF
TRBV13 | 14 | CASSLVSRGSELFF
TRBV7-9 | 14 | CASATGHITGELFF
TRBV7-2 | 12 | CASSSQGVEQYF
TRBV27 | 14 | CASTDRGLYNEQFF
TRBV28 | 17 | CASNLPQSKQGGREQYF
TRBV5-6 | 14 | CASSFQGVDYEQYF
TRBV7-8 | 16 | CASSLGAGIMNTEAFF
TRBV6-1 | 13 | CASTVRSSYEQYF
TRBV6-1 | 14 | CASSETGSGNTIYF
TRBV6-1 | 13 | CASSRDRAYEQYF
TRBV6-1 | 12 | CASSEADNEQFF